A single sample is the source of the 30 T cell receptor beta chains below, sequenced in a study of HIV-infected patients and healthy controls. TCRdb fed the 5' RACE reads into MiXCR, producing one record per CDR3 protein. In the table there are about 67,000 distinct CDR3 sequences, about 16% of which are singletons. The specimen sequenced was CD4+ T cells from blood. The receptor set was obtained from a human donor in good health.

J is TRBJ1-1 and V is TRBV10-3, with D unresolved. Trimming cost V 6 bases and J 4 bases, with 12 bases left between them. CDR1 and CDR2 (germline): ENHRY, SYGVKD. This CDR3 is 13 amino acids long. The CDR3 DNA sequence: TGTGCCATCAGCGGCGGAGGGCTCACTGAAGCTTTCTTT. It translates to CAISGGGLTEAFF.

The CDR3 DNA reads as TGTGCCAGCAGCCAAGTCAGACGTGCGCGGGAGGACACCGGGGAGCTGTTTTTT. This translates into CASSQVRRAREDTGELFF. The J gene is TRBJ2-2, the V gene TRBV3-1, with 8 bases aligning to TRBD2. The ends lost 1 base at V and 3 bases at J; junction bases unmatched: 10. The CDR3 covers 18 residues. Germline V lookup: CDR1 LGHDT, CDR2 YNNKEL (reference sequence).

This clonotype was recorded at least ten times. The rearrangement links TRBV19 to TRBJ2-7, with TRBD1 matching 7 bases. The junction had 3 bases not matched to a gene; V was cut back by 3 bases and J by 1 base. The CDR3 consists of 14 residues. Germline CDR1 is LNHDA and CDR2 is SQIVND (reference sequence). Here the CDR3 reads CASSITGESYEQYF. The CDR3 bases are TGTGCCAGTAGTATCACAGGGGAGTCCTACGAGCAGTACTTC.

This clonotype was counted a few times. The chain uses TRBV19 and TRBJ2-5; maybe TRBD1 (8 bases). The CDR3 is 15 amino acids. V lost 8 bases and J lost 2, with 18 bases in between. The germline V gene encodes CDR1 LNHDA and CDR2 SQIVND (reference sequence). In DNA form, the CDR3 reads TGTGCCAGTTCATTCGGGGGGACAGGTCAAGAGACCCAGTACTTC. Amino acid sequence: CASSFGGTGQETQYF.

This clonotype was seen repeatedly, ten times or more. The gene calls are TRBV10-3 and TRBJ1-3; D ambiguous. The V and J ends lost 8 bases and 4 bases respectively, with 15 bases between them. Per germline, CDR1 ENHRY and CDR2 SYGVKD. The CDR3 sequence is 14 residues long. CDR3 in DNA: TGTGCCATCGCGCATCCCATACAGGGAAACACCATATATTTT. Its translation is CAIAHPIQGNTIYF.

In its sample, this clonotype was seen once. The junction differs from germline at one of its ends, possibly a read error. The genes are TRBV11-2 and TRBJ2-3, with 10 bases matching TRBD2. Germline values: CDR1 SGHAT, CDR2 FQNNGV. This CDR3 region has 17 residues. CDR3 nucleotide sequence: TGTGCCAGCAGCTTTACGGTAGCGGGGGGCGACACATATACGCAGTATTTT. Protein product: CASSFTVAGGDTYTQYF. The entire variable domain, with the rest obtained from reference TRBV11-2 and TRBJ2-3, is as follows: EAGVAQSPRYKIIEKRQSVAFWCNPISGHATLYWYQQILGQGPKLLIQFQNNGVVDDSQLPKDRFSAERLKGVDSTLKIQPAKLEDSAVYLCASSFTVAGGDTYTQYFGPGTRLTVL.

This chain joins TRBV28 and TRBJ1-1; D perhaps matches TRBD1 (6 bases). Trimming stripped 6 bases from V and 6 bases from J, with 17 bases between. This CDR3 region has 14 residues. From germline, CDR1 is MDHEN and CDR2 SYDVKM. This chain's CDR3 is CASRGHGGLPEAFF. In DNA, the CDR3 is TGTGCCAGCAGGGGACACGGAGGGCTTCCTGAAGCTTTCTTT.

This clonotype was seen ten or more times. The CDR3: CASSFRSSVNEKLFF. Here the CDR3 DNA reads TGTGCCAGCAGCTTTAGATCCAGCGTTAATGAAAAACTGTTTTTT. The chain is built from TRBV7-9 and TRBJ1-4; no reliable D call. V was clipped by 3 bases and J by 4 bases, with 12 bases between them. Germline V gene sequence: CDR1 SEHNR, CDR2 FQNEAQ (reference sequence). CDR3 length: 15 residues.

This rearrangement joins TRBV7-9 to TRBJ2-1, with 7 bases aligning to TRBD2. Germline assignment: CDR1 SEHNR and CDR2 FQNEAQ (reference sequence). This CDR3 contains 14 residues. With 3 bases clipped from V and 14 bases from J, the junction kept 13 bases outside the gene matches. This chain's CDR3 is CASSFRDYANPKFF. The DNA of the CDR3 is TGTGCCAGCAGCTTCCGGGACTACGCAAATCCCAAGTTCTTC.

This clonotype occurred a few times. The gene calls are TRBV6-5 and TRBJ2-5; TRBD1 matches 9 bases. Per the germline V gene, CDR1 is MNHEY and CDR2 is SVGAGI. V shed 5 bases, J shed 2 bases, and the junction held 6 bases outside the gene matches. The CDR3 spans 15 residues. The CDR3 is CASSTDRGQQETQYF. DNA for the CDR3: TGTGCCAGCAGTACGGACAGGGGACAACAAGAGACCCAGTACTTC.

CDR3 nucleotides: TGTGCCAGCAGCAAGAGGTCCAGTGTCTACGAGCAGTACTTC. This gives the protein CASSKRSSVYEQYF. The chain links TRBV3-1 to TRBJ2-7; no reliable D call. Deletions cut 5 bases from V and 3 bases from J, with 14 bases between. Germline V gene data show CDR1 as LGHDT and CDR2 as YNNKEL (reference sequence). The CDR3 extends over 14 amino acids.

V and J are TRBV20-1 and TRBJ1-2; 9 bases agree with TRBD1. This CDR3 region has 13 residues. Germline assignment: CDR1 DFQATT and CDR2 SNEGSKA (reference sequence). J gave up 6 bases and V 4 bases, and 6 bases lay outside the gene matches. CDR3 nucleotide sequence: TGCAGTGCTATCCGACAGGGGGAAGATGGCTACACCTTC. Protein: CSAIRQGEDGYTF.

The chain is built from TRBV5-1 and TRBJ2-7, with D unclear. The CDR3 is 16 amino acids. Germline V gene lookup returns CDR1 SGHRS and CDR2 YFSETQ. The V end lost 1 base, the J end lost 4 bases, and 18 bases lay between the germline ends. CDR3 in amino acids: CASSLKTVSDVYEQYF. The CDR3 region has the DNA TGCGCCAGCAGCTTGAAAACGGTCTCGGACGTTTACGAGCAGTACTTC. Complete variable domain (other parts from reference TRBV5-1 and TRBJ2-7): KAGVTQTPRYLIKTRGQQVTLSCSPISGHRSVSWYQQTPGQGLQFLFEYFSETQRNKGNFPGRFSGRQFSNSRSEMNVSTLELGDSALYLCASSLKTVSDVYEQYFGPGTRLTVT.

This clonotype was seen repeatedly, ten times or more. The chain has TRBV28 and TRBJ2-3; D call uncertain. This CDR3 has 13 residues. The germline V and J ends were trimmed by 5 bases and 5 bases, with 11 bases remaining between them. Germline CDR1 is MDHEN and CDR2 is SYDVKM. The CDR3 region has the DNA TGTGCCAGCAGTGAAATACAGAAAGATACGCAGTATTTT. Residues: CASSEIQKDTQYF.

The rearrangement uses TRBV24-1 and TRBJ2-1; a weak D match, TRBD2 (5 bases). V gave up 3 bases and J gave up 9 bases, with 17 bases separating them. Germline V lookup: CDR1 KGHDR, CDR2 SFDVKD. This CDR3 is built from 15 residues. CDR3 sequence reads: CATSDAGSSFREQFF. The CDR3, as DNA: TGTGCCACCAGTGATGCGGGCAGTTCCTTCCGTGAGCAGTTCTTC.

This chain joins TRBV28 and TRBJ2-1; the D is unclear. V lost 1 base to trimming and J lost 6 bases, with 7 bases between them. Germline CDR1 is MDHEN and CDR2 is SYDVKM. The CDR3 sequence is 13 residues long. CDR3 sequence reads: CASSLYGPNEQFF. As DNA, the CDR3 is TGTGCCAGCAGTTTATACGGGCCCAATGAGCAGTTCTTC.

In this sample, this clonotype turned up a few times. The CDR3, as DNA: TGTGCCAGTACCTCGGACAGGGGGCGCAATGAGCAGTTCTTC. This encodes CASTSDRGRNEQFF. The V call is TRBV19, the J call TRBJ2-1; 11 bases line up with TRBD1. Germline trimming cut 7 bases from V and 6 bases from J; bases unmatched to any gene: 5. The germline V gene has CDR1 LNHDA and CDR2 SQIVND (reference sequence). The CDR3 is 14 amino acids.

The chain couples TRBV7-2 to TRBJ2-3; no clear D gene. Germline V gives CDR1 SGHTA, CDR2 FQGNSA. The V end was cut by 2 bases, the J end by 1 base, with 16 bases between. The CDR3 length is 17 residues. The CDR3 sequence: CASSLRFRGERTDTQYF. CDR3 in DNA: TGTGCCAGCAGCTTAAGGTTCCGCGGAGAACGCACAGATACGCAGTATTTT.

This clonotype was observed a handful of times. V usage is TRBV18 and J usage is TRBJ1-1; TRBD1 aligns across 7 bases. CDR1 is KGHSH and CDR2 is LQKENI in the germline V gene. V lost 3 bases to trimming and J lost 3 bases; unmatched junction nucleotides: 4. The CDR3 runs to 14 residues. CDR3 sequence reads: CASSPTRGYTEAFF. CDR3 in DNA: TGTGCCAGCTCACCGACCAGGGGGTACACTGAAGCTTTCTTT.

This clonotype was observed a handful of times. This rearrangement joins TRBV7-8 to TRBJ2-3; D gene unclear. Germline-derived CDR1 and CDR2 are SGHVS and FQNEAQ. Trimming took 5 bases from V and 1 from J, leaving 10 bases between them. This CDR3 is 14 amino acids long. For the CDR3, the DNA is TGTGCCAGCAGCCCCCGGACCCGCACAGATACGCAGTATTTT. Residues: CASSPRTRTDTQYF.

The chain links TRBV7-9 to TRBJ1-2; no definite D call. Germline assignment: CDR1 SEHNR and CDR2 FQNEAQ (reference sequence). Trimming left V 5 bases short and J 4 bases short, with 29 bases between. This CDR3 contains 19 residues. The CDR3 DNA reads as TGTGCCAGCAGCGCGCGGGGAAAAAACGGATCCCTACGCGCCTATGGCTACACCTTC. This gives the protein CASSARGKNGSLRAYGYTF. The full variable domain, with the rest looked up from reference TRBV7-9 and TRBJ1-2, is DTGVSQNPRHKITKRGQNVTFRCDPISEHNRLYWYRQTLGQGPEFLTYFQNEAQLEKSRLLSDRFSAERPKGSFSTLEIQRTEQGDSAMYLCASSARGKNGSLRAYGYTFGSGTRLTVV.

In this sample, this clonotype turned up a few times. CDR3 residues: CSVSGTGGTGGGYTF. CDR3 nucleotide sequence: TGCAGCGTTTCCGGGACAGGTGGGACCGGAGGCGGCTACACCTTC. The chain employs TRBV29-1 and TRBJ1-2; 8 nucleotides align to TRBD1. J lost 8 bases, V lost 5 bases, and 16 bases had no gene match. Germline-derived CDR1 and CDR2 are SQVTM and ANQGSEA. This CDR3 region has 15 residues.

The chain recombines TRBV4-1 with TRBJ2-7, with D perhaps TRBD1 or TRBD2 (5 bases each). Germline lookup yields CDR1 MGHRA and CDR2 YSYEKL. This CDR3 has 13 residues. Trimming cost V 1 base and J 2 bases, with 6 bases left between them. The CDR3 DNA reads TGCGCCAGCAGCCAAGTGGGGGCCTACGAGCAGTACTTC. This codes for CASSQVGAYEQYF.

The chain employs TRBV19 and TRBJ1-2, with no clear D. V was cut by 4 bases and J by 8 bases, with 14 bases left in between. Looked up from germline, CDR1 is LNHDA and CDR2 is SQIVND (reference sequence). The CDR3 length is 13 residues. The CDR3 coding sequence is TGTGCCAGTAGTAGGGTGCCACCCCGGGGCTACACCTTC. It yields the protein CASSRVPPRGYTF.

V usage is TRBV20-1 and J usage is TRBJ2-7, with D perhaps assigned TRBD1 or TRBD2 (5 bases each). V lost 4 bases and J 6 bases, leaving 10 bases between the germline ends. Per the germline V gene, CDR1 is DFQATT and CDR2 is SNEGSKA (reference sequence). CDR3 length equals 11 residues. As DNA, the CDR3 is TGCAGTGCTATGGGACGTCCCGAGCAGTACTTC. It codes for CSAMGRPEQYF.

The CDR3, as DNA: TGCAGTGCCCCTTCGACTGGGACAGGAAAAAATGAAAAACTGTTTTTT. Protein sequence: CSAPSTGTGKNEKLFF. The chain carries TRBV20-1 and TRBJ1-4; 8 positions agree with TRBD1. Germline assignment: CDR1 DFQATT and CDR2 SNEGSKA (reference sequence). V was clipped by 6 bases and J by 5 bases; unmatched bases: 14. The CDR3 loop spans 16 amino acids.

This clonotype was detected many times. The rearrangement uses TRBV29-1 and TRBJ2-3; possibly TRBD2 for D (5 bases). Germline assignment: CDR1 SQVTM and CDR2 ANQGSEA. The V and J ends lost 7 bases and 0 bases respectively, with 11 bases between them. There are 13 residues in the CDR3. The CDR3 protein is CSASAASTDTQYF. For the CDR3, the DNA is TGCAGCGCATCAGCGGCTAGCACAGATACGCAGTATTTT.

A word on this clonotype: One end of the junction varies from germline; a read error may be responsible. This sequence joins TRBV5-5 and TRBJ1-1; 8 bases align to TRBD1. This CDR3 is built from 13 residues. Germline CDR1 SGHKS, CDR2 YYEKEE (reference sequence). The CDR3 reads CASRLDRVTEAFF. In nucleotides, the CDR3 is TGTGCCAGCAGATTGGACAGGGTGACTGAAGCTTTCTTT. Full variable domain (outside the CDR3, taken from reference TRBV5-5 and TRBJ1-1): DAGVTQSPTHLIKTRGQQVTLRCSPISGHKSVSWYQQVLGQGPQFIFQYYEKEERGRGNFPDRFSARQFPNYSSELNVNALLLGDSALYLCASRLDRVTEAFFGQGTRLTVV.

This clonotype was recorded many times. The CDR3 sequence is CASSYRRETQYF. CDR3 sequence (DNA): TGTGCCAGCAGTTACCGGAGGGAGACCCAGTACTTC. The chain joins TRBV6-2 or TRBV6-3 to TRBJ2-5, with a weak D call TRBD2 (5 bases). Germline V CDR1 and CDR2: MNHEY, SVGEGT. The CDR3 is 12 residues long. Trimming removed 2 bases from V and 5 bases from J, with 6 bases in between.

CDR3 in DNA: TGCAGTGCTAGAGAGGGCGGGGGGTTTCAATACGAGCAGTACTTC. Its protein product is CSAREGGGFQYEQYF. V and J are TRBV20-1 and TRBJ2-7; TRBD2 agrees at 8 bases. CDR3 length equals 15 residues. Trimming removed 0 bases from V and 4 bases from J; junction bases left unmatched: 8. Germline CDR1 is DFQATT and CDR2 is SNEGSKA (reference sequence).